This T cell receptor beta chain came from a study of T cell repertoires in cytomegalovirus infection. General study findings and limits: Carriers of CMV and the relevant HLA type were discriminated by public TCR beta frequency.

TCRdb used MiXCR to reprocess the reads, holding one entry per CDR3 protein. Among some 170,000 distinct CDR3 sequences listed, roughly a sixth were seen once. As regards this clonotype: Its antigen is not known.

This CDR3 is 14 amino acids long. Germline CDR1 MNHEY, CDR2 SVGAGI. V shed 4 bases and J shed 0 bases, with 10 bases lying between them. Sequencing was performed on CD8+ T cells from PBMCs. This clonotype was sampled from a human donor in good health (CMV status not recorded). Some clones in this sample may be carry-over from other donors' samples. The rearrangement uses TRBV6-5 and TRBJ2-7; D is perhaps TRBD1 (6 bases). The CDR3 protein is CASSLGQFSYEQYF. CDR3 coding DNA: TGTGCCAGCAGTTTAGGACAGTTCTCCTACGAGCAGTACTTC.